Sequencing of this TCR beta chain was carried out in a study of blood T cell repertoires in COVID-19 (dated by TCRdb to about 2020). Broadly, across the study: Samples covering the acute and convalescent phases of COVID-19 were provided by collaborators in the United States, Italy and Spain. The material from the prospective study consisted of cDNA or gDNA derived from T cells, B-cell-depleted T cells, or PBMCs. The dataset comprised deeply sampled blood TCRbeta repertoires from subjects exposed to, actively infected with, or recovered from COVID-19. The repertoires were made available in a free public database intended to serve as a resource for research on the immune response to SARS-CoV-2. Samples came from the ongoing ImmuneRACE study (first 160 participants) plus 1,254 subjects from 6 global collaborators. A de-identified subject ID, COVID-19 status, age in years and sex were almost always included in the sample metadata. Where available, HLA class I and class II types were taken from metadata supplied by the sample provider and were not determined by assay-based typing.

TCRbeta CDR3 regions were amplified from genomic DNA using the immunoSEQ Assay, a bias-controlled multiplex PCR. Turning to the authors' computational methods: Nucleated cell counts per sample were estimated from amplification of reference gene primers within the assay. To quantify the absolute abundance of each unique TCRbeta CDR3 rearrangement, sequence reads were collapsed and filtered. Productive Simpson clonality was computed per sample as the square root of Simpson's diversity index over productive rearrangements. TCRdb obtained this table from immuneACCESS and retained in-frame rearrangements with V and J assigned. These tables miss some clones; where compared with another copy, unresolved V genes account for less than half of the shortfall, and the remainder is unexplained. V, J and clone size derive from that table, while D and trimming were established from the DNA sequence. The sample data list tens of thousands of clones, and over 65% of these were observed just once. Clones ranked in the top ten supply about 25% of the sample.

Each collaborating institution followed its own protocols to collect whole blood in K2EDTA tubes. Collaborator samples were shipped for TCRbeta analysis as frozen whole blood, isolated PBMCs, or DNA extracted from either sample type. Concerning this clone: Its antigen is unknown. The sample holds no much larger clone one base away, and base qualities are not on file.

What the research found in general, with its limitations: Clinical and demographic metadata were provided uncurated, with the amount varying by source and participant.

Per the germline V gene (reference sequence), SGHNT is the CDR1 and YYREEE is the CDR2. V ends up 2 bases short and J 4 bases short, with an unmatched junction base count of 5. Including the terminal cysteine and phenylalanine, the CDR3 comprises 15 residues. Of all the DNA, just the CDR3 is kept, 45 bases in frame from base 1. Sequenced sample: peripheral blood. The source is a human donor in a cohort sampled during active COVID-19. The sequence joins TRBV5-4 to TRBJ2-5; 10 central bases correspond to TRBD2. The nucleotides are TGTGCCAGCAGCTTTGTAGCGGGAGGTGGAGAGACCCAGTACTTC. Its protein reads: CASSFVAGGGETQYF.